The rows below give T cell receptor beta chains drawn from one sample of a study of shared clonotypes between healthy human individuals. Assay used: immunoSEQ multiplex PCR; TCRdb lists only in-frame clones, some missing. The sample carries some 2.1 million clones, 93% recorded once. Sample: naive CD8+ T cells from PBMCs. All receptors come from a man aged 18 to 29 in good health. Some clones in this sample may be carry-over from other donors' samples. CDR3s include the opening cysteine and the closing phenylalanine or tryptophan. The D gene is left open where the match is weak. A clone size is listed for some rows: how often the clone was seen (once, few, many), or a class if it is expanded.

J gene: TRBJ2-2
D gene: TRBD1
V gene: TRBV28
clone size: .
CDR3 DNA: TGTGCCAGCAGTTGGACAGGGGCGGTCGGGGAGCTGTTTTTT
CDR3 protein: CASSWTGAVGELFF

J gene: TRBJ2-7
D gene: .
V gene: TRBV10-3
clone size: .
CDR3 DNA: TGTGCCATCAGTGAGTCATCAGAGAGGGAGCAGTACTTC
CDR3 protein: CAISESSEREQYF

J gene: TRBJ2-4
D gene: .
V gene: TRBV5-6
clone size: .
CDR3 DNA: TGTGCCAGCAGCTTGGAAGCGTTTGGCGTAAACATTCAGTACTTC
CDR3 protein: CASSLEAFGVNIQYF

J gene: TRBJ1-1
D gene: .
V gene: TRBV10-2
clone size: .
CDR3 DNA: TGCGCCAGCACCTCCTCGGCGCGAGGTGAAGCTTTCTTT
CDR3 protein: CASTSSARGEAFF

J gene: TRBJ2-1
D gene: .
V gene: TRBV19
clone size: .
CDR3 DNA: TGTGCCAGTAGTATCCAGTCCTACAATGAGCAGTTCTTC
CDR3 protein: CASSIQSYNEQFF

J gene: TRBJ1-1
D gene: .
V gene: TRBV5-5
clone size: .
CDR3 DNA: TGTGCCAGCAGCTTGGGGTGGGGTGCGGACACTGAAGCTTTCTTT
CDR3 protein: CASSLGWGADTEAFF

J gene: TRBJ1-6
D gene: .
V gene: TRBV4-1
clone size: .
CDR3 DNA: TGCGCCAGCAGCCATAAACACTCTAATTCACCCCTCCACTTT
CDR3 protein: CASSHKHSNSPLHF

J gene: TRBJ1-2
D gene: .
V gene: TRBV10-2
clone size: .
CDR3 DNA: TGCGCCAGCAACCAGGGTCCCTATGGCTACACCTTC
CDR3 protein: CASNQGPYGYTF

J gene: TRBJ2-3
D gene: TRBD1
V gene: TRBV5-1
clone size: .
CDR3 DNA: TGCGCCAGCAGCTGGATGGGACAGGGAAGTTCAGATACGCAGTATTTT
CDR3 protein: CASSWMGQGSSDTQYF

J gene: TRBJ2-7
D gene: TRBD1
V gene: TRBV5-1
clone size: .
CDR3 DNA: TGCGCCAGCAGCTTGGGTACAGGGGGCTCCTACGAGCAGTACTTC
CDR3 protein: CASSLGTGGSYEQYF

J gene: TRBJ2-5
D gene: TRBD2
V gene: TRBV6-6
clone size: .
CDR3 DNA: TGTGCCAGCAGTCAGTACGGGACTAGCGGGGGAGAGACCCAGTACTTC
CDR3 protein: CASSQYGTSGGETQYF

J gene: TRBJ1-1
D gene: .
V gene: TRBV5-1
clone size: .
CDR3 DNA: TGCGCCAGCAGCGAAGGATTGCAGGGACCGAACACTGAAGCTTTCTTT
CDR3 protein: CASSEGLQGPNTEAFF

J gene: TRBJ1-2
D gene: .
V gene: TRBV27
clone size: .
CDR3 DNA: TGTGCCAGCAGTTTTTTAAGCGGGCGCAACTATGGCTACACCTTC
CDR3 protein: CASSFLSGRNYGYTF

J gene: TRBJ2-5
D gene: TRBD2
V gene: TRBV7-8
clone size: .
CDR3 DNA: TGTGCCAGCAGCCCAGGTTTCAGTAGCGGGAATAGCGAGACCCAGTACTTC
CDR3 protein: CASSPGFSSGNSETQYF

J gene: TRBJ1-5
D gene: .
V gene: TRBV4-3
clone size: .
CDR3 DNA: TGCGCCAGCAGCCAAGATAGAGGGCAGGGGAACCAGCCCCAGCATTTT
CDR3 protein: CASSQDRGQGNQPQHF

J gene: TRBJ1-4
D gene: .
V gene: TRBV25-1
clone size: .
CDR3 DNA: TGTGCCAGCAGTGACGGTGCAACTAATGAAAAACTGTTTTTT
CDR3 protein: CASSDGATNEKLFF

J gene: TRBJ2-7
D gene: .
V gene: TRBV7-9
clone size: once
CDR3 DNA: TGTGCCAGCACCTCGGGACCGCCAACCTACGAGCAGTACTTC
CDR3 protein: CASTSGPPTYEQYF

J gene: TRBJ1-1
D gene: TRBD1
V gene: TRBV19
clone size: .
CDR3 DNA: TGTGCCAGTAGTATCGGAGTAGTGGGCAGGGGGTGGAACACTGAAGCTTTCTTT
CDR3 protein: CASSIGVVGRGWNTEAFF

J gene: TRBJ2-7
D gene: TRBD1
V gene: TRBV9
clone size: .
CDR3 DNA: TGTGCCAGCAGCGTAGGGGACAGGGCCTACGAGCAGTACTTC
CDR3 protein: CASSVGDRAYEQYF

J gene: TRBJ2-1
D gene: TRBD2
V gene: TRBV19
clone size: .
CDR3 DNA: TGTGCCAGTAGTATTTTGCCCCTCGGGGGGTACAATGAGCAGTTCTTC
CDR3 protein: CASSILPLGGYNEQFF